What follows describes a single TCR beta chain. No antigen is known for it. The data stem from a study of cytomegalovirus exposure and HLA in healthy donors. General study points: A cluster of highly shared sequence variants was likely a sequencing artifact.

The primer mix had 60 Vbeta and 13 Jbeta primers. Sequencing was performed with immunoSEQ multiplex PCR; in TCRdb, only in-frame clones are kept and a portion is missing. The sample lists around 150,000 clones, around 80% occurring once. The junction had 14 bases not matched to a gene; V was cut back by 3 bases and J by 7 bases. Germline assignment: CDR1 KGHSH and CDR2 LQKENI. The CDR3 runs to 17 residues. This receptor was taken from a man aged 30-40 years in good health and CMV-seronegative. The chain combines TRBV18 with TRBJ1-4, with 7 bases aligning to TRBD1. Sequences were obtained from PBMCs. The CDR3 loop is CASSPTGDRSRGEKLFF. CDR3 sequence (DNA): TGTGCCAGCTCACCTACAGGGGACCGCTCTCGTGGTGAAAAACTGTTTTTT.